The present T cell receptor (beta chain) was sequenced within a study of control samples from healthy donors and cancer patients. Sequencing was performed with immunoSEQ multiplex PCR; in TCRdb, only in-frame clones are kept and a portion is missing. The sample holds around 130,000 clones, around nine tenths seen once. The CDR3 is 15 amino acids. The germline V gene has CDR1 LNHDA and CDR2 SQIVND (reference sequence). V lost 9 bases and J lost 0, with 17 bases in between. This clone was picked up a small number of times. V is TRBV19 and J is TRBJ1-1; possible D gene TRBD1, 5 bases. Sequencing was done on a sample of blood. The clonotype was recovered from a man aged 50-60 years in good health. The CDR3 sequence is CASRSRGQMNTEAFF. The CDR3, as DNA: TGTGCCAGCAGATCCCGGGGCCAAATGAACACTGAAGCTTTCTTT.